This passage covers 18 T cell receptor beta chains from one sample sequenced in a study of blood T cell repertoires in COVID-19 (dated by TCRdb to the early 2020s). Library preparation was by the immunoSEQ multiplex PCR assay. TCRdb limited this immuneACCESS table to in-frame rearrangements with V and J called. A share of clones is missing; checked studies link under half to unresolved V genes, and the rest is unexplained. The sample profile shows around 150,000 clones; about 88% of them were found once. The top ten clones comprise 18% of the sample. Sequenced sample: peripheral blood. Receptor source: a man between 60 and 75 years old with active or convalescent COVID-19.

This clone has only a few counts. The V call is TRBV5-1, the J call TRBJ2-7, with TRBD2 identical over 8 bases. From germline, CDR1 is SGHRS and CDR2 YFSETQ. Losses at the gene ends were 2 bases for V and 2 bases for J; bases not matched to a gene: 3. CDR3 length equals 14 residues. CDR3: CASSLAGETYEQYF. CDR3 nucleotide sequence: TGCGCCAGCAGCTTAGCGGGAGAGACCTACGAGCAGTACTTC.

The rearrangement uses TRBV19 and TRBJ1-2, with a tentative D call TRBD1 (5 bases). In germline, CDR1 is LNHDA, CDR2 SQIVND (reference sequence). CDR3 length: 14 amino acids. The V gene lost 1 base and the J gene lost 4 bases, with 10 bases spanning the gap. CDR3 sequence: CASSIAGLVYGYTF. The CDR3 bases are TGTGCCAGTAGTATAGCGGGACTAGTCTATGGCTACACCTTC. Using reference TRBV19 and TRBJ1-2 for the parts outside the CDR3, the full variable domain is DGGITQSPKYLFRKEGQNVTLSCEQNLNHDAMYWYRQDPGQGLRLIYYSQIVNDFQKGDIAEGYSVSREKKESFPLTVTSAQKNPTAFYLCASSIAGLVYGYTFGSGTRLTVV.

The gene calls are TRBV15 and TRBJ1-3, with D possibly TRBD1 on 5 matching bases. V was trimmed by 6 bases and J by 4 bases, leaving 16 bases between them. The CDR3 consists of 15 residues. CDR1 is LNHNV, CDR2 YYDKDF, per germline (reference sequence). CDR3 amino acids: CATSTGEISGNTIYF. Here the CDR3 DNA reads TGTGCCACCAGTACGGGGGAGATATCCGGAAACACCATATATTTT. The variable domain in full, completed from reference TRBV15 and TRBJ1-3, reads DAMVIQNPRYQVTQFGKPVTLSCSQTLNHNVMYWYQQKSSQAPKLLFHYYDKDFNNEADTPDNFQSRRPNTSFCFLDIRSPGLGDTAMYLCATSTGEISGNTIYFGEGSWLTVV.

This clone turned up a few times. The CDR3 region has the DNA TGCGCCAGCAGCCAGGGACAGGGCTTTAATGAAAAACTGTTTTTT. Translating it yields CASSQGQGFNEKLFF. V is TRBV5-1 and J is TRBJ1-4; 9 bases fit TRBD1. This CDR3 is built from 15 residues. Germline CDR1 is SGHRS and CDR2 is YFSETQ. The junction had 5 bases not matched to a gene; V was cut back by 4 bases and J by 4 bases.

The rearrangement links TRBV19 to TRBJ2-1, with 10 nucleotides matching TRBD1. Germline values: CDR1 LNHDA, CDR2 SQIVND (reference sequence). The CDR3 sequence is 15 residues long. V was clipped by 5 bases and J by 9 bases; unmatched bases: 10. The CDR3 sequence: CASSFSGTGVGEQFF. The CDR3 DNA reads TGTGCCAGTAGTTTTTCGGGGACAGGGGTAGGTGAGCAGTTCTTC.

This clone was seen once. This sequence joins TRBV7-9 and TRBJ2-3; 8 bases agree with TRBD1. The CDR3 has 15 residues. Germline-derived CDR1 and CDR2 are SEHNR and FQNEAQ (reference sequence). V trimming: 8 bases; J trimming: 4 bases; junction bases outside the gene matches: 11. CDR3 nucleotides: TGTGCCAGCTCCCCTGGACAGGGTTACTCAGATACGCAGTATTTT. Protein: CASSPGQGYSDTQYF.

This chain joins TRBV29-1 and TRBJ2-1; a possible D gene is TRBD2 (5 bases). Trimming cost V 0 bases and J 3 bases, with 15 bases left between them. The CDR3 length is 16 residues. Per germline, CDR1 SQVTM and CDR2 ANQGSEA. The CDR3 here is CSVEEGGGRDYNEQFF. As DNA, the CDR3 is TGCAGCGTTGAAGAAGGCGGCGGTCGGGACTACAATGAGCAGTTCTTC.

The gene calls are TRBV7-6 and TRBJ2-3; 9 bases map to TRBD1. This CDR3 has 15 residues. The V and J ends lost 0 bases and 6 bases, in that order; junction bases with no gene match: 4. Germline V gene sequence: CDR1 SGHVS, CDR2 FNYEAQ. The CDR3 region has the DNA TGTGCCAGCAGCTTAGCCCACAGGGGGCCGGATACGCAGTATTTT. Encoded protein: CASSLAHRGPDTQYF.

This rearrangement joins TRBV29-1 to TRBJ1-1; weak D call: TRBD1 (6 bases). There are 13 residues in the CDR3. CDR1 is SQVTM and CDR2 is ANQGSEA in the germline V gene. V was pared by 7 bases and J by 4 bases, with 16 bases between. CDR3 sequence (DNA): TGCAGCGCCGGGGTGGGGACAAGCACTGAAGCTTTCTTT. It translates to CSAGVGTSTEAFF.

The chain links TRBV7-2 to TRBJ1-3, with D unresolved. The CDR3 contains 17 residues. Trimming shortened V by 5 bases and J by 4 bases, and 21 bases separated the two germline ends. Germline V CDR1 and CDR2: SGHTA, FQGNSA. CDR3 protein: CASSLRSGEFVGNTIYF. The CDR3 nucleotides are TGTGCCAGCAGCCTTAGGTCTGGGGAGTTCGTCGGAAACACCATATATTTT.

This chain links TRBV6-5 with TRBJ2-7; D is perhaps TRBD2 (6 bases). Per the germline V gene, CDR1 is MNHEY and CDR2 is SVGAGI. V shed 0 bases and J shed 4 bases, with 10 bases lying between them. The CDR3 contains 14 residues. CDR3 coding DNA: TGTGCCAGCAGTTACTCTAGGAGGGGTTACGAGCAGTACTTC. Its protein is CASSYSRRGYEQYF.

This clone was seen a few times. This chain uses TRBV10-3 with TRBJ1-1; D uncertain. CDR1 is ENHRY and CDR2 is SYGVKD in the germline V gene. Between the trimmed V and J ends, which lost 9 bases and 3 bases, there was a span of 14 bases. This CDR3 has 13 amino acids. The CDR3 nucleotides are TGTGCCATTCGGGTATCCGGCGACACTGAAGCTTTCTTT. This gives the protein CAIRVSGDTEAFF.

CDR3 nucleotides: TGTGCCAGCAGCTACACCGGCGGTTCCTACGAGCAGTACTTC. Its translation is CASSYTGGSYEQYF. The chain uses TRBV3-1 (or the pseudogene TRBV3-2) and TRBJ2-7; D not resolved. Germline V CDR1 and CDR2: LGHDT, YNNKEL (reference sequence). V was cut by 5 bases and J by 1 base, with 12 bases left in between. This CDR3 contains 14 residues.

The CDR3 protein is CASSDSSENQPQHF. The CDR3 DNA reads as TGTGCCAGCAGTGATAGCAGTGAAAATCAGCCCCAGCATTTT. This sequence joins TRBV2 and TRBJ1-5; D not certain. CDR1 and CDR2 from the germline V gene are SNHLY and FYNNEI. The CDR3 spans 14 residues. V shed 3 bases and J shed 4 bases, with 10 bases lying between them.

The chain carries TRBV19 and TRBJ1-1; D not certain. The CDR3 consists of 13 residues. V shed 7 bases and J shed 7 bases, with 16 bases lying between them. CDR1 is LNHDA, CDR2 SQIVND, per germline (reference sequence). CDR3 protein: CASKHQSGDEAFF. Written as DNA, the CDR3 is TGTGCCAGTAAGCATCAAAGCGGGGATGAAGCTTTCTTT.

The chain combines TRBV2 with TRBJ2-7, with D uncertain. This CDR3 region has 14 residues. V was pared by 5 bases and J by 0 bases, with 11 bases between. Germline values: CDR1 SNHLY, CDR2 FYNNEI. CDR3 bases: TGTGCCAGCAGTTCCAGGTTTAGCTCCTACGAGCAGTACTTC. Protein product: CASSSRFSSYEQYF.

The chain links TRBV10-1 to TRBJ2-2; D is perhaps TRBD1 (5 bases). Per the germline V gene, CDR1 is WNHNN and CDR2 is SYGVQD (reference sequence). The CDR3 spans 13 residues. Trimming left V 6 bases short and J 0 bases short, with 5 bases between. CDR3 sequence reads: CASRTANTGELFF. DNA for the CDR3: TGCGCCAGCAGGACAGCGAACACCGGGGAGCTGTTTTTT.

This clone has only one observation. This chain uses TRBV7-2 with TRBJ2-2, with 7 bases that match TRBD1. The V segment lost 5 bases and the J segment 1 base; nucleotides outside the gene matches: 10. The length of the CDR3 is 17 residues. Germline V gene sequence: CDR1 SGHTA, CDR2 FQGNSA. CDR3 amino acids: CASSRPFDRENTGELFF. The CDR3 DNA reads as TGTGCCAGCAGCCGGCCGTTTGACAGGGAGAACACCGGGGAGCTGTTTTTT.